These 13 T cell receptor beta chains were all obtained from the same sample, sequenced in a study of T cells after yellow fever vaccination. TCRdb called the 5' RACE reads again in MiXCR, with one record for every CDR3 protein. This table holds 300,000 or so distinct CDR3 sequences, 3% to 4.5% found once. Sample: PBMCs, taken 5 days after the yellow fever booster vaccination. These receptors originate from a man aged 18 to 29 who received the YFV17D yellow fever vaccine.

V gene TRBV24-1 combines with J gene TRBJ2-1, with D unresolved. The germline CDR1 and CDR2 sequences are KGHDR and SFDVKD. Trimming removed 3 bases from V and 10 bases from J, with 6 bases in between. The CDR3 sequence is 11 residues long. The CDR3 nucleotides are TGTGCCACCAGTGATATAGGGGAGCAGTTCTTC. Encoded protein: CATSDIGEQFF.

Here the CDR3 DNA reads TGTGCCAGCGGTGTGTTTTCAGGGCCCTCCTACGAGCAGTACTTC. Protein product: CASGVFSGPSYEQYF. The chain carries TRBV2 and TRBJ2-7, with a weak D call TRBD1 (5 bases). Per germline, CDR1 SNHLY and CDR2 FYNNEI. V was pared by 8 bases and J by 0 bases, with 17 bases between. There are 15 residues in the CDR3.

This clonotype was seen more than once but under ten times. V gene TRBV18 combines with J gene TRBJ1-6; 10 nucleotides match TRBD1. Germline-derived CDR1 and CDR2 are KGHSH and LQKENI. J was trimmed by 7 bases and V by 0 bases; bases with no gene match: 3. This CDR3 has 16 residues. The CDR3 here is CASSPPWDRGNSPLHF. In DNA form, the CDR3 reads TGTGCCAGCTCACCACCCTGGGACAGGGGAAATTCACCCCTCCACTTT.

This clonotype has just a few counts. The V call is TRBV6-5, the J call TRBJ1-3; a weak D match, TRBD1 (5 bases). V was cut by 2 bases and J by 2 bases, with 10 bases left in between. CDR1 MNHEY and CDR2 SVGAGI come from the germline V gene. The length of the CDR3 is 15 residues. The CDR3 sequence is CASSYGSGTGNTIYF. For the CDR3, the DNA is TGTGCCAGCAGTTACGGTTCAGGGACTGGAAACACCATATATTTT.

This clonotype was detected ten times or more. The chain is built from TRBV5-4 and TRBJ2-1, with a weak D call TRBD1 (5 bases). The CDR3 consists of 17 residues. Germline values: CDR1 SGHNT, CDR2 YYREEE (reference sequence). V was cut by 4 bases and J by 4 bases, with 21 bases left in between. This CDR3 is CASSLWTPGVGYNEQFF. CDR3 DNA: TGTGCCAGCAGCCTTTGGACACCCGGAGTTGGGTACAATGAGCAGTTCTTC.

In this sample, this clonotype turned up a few times. This sequence joins TRBV20-1 and TRBJ1-4; a weak D match, TRBD1 (5 bases). V lost 0 bases to trimming and J lost 5 bases, with 7 bases between them. The CDR3 has 13 residues. Per the germline V gene, CDR1 is DFQATT and CDR2 is SNEGSKA (reference sequence). This CDR3 is CSARDGGNEKLFF. CDR3 sequence (DNA): TGCAGTGCTAGAGATGGGGGGAATGAAAAACTGTTTTTT.

The V gene is TRBV7-9, the J gene TRBJ2-2; the D gene is possibly TRBD1 (6 bases). The germline V gene has CDR1 SEHNR and CDR2 FQNEAQ (reference sequence). The CDR3 spans 16 residues. V was shortened by 6 bases and J by 0 bases, with 14 bases between the two germline ends. The CDR3 protein is CASSLDRATNTGELFF. Written as DNA, the CDR3 is TGTGCCAGCAGTTTGGACAGAGCCACGAACACCGGGGAGCTGTTTTTT.

The chain is built from TRBV10-3 and TRBJ1-1, with TRBD1 matching 10 bases. The V segment lost 7 bases and the J segment 5 bases; nucleotides outside the gene matches: 13. Per the germline V gene, CDR1 is ENHRY and CDR2 is SYGVKD. There are 16 residues in the CDR3. The CDR3 spells CAIKSGTGDQGTEAFF. CDR3 bases: TGTGCCATCAAATCCGGGACAGGGGATCAAGGGACTGAAGCTTTCTTT.

The chain carries TRBV27 and TRBJ2-2, with TRBD1 identical over 9 bases. With 6 bases clipped from V and 4 bases from J, the junction kept 6 bases outside the gene matches. Germline-derived CDR1 and CDR2 are MNHEY and SMNVEV (reference sequence). The CDR3 sequence is 15 residues long. The CDR3, as DNA: TGTGCCAGCAGCGGACAGGGGTCAGGCACCGGGGAGCTGTTTTTT. Its translation: CASSGQGSGTGELFF.

This chain connects TRBV5-4 to TRBJ1-5; D gene uncertain. The V gene lost 0 bases and the J gene lost 5 bases, with 12 bases spanning the gap. The CDR3 spans 15 residues. CDR1 is SGHNT, CDR2 YYREEE, per germline (reference sequence). The CDR3 nucleotides read TGTGCCAGCAGCTTGGGCCTAGGCCGGGATCAGCCCCAGCATTTT. Translation gives CASSLGLGRDQPQHF.

The chain employs TRBV5-1 and TRBJ2-2, with 8 bases that match TRBD1. The CDR3 runs 15 residues. The germline V gene encodes CDR1 SGHRS and CDR2 YFSETQ. The V gene end was trimmed by 3 bases and the J gene end by 0 bases; junction bases not matched to a gene: 1. CDR3 region: CASSSDRANTGELFF. In DNA form, the CDR3 reads TGCGCCAGCAGCTCGGACAGGGCGAACACCGGGGAGCTGTTTTTT.

The V call is TRBV6-5, the J call TRBJ1-2; D may be TRBD1 (6 bases). The V and J ends lost 8 bases and 0 bases respectively, with 16 bases between them. The germline V gene encodes CDR1 MNHEY and CDR2 SVGAGI. The length of the CDR3 is 15 residues. Here the CDR3 DNA reads TGTGCCAGCGGAGCAGGGGTTAACCCTAACTATGGCTACACCTTC. This codes for CASGAGVNPNYGYTF.

In its sample, this clonotype was seen many times. This chain connects TRBV15 to TRBJ2-1; 10 bases line up with TRBD2. Trimming at V came to 5 bases and at J to 4 bases, leaving 5 bases not matched to a gene. Looked up from germline, CDR1 is LNHNV and CDR2 is YYDKDF (reference sequence). The length of the CDR3 is 15 residues. CDR3 region: CATSGAGGWYNEQFF. The CDR3, as DNA: TGTGCCACCAGCGGAGCGGGGGGGTGGTACAATGAGCAGTTCTTC.